The 29 T cell receptor beta chains below all came from one sample that was sequenced in a study of cytomegalovirus exposure and HLA in healthy donors. Primers included in the PCR were 60 Vbeta and 13 Jbeta primers. TCRdb keeps only in-frame clones here, not all; method: immunoSEQ multiplex PCR. The sample includes about 160,000 clones, roughly 85% of them seen just once. Sequencing was carried out using PBMCs. The receptors were sampled from a male donor in good health and CMV-seropositive.

The chain has TRBV27 and TRBJ1-2; D may be TRBD1 (5 bases). Germline V lookup: CDR1 MNHEY, CDR2 SMNVEV (reference sequence). Trimming removed 5 bases at V and 3 bases at J, with 16 bases between. The CDR3 runs to 15 residues. The chain's CDR3 is CASSLRAVGHYGYTF. The CDR3 DNA sequence: TGTGCCAGCAGTCTACGGGCCGTGGGGCACTATGGCTACACCTTC.

This chain's CDR3 is CASSPLSAGFLAKNIQYF. The CDR3 DNA is TGTGCCAGCTCACCACTATCGGCAGGCTTCTTAGCCAAAAACATTCAGTACTTC. The V gene is TRBV18, the J gene TRBJ2-4; D is uncertain. CDR3 length: 18 amino acids. Germline V gene sequence: CDR1 KGHSH, CDR2 LQKENI. The ends were cut back, 1 base at V and 0 bases at J, with 16 bases in the middle.

This rearrangement joins TRBV18 to TRBJ2-2; 8 positions agree with TRBD1. CDR1 and CDR2 (germline): KGHSH, LQKENI. The V and J ends lost 0 bases and 6 bases, in that order; junction bases with no gene match: 6. The CDR3 runs to 16 residues. In nucleotides, the CDR3 is TGTGCCAGCTCACCACCCGGGACAGGTGGTGCCGGGGAGCTGTTTTTT. This codes for CASSPPGTGGAGELFF.

The chain recombines TRBV5-1 with TRBJ1-2, with a tentative D call TRBD1 (6 bases). This CDR3 comprises 18 residues. Trimming removed 4 bases from V and 0 bases from J, with 22 bases in between. Germline lookup yields CDR1 SGHRS and CDR2 YFSETQ. The CDR3 region is CASSRGGASTASNYGYTF. In nucleotides, the CDR3 is TGCGCCAGCAGCCGGGGGGGGGCATCGACAGCTTCTAACTATGGCTACACCTTC.

The chain is built from TRBV28 and TRBJ2-7; 7 bases are a match to TRBD1. This CDR3 is 15 amino acids long. Germline lookup yields CDR1 MDHEN and CDR2 SYDVKM. J lost 2 bases, V lost 5 bases, and 9 bases had no gene match. The CDR3 nucleotides are TGTGCCAGCAGTGCCACGACAGGGCCAACCTACGAGCAGTACTTC. The encoded protein is CASSATTGPTYEQYF.

The V gene is TRBV27, the J gene TRBJ1-1; a weak D match, TRBD1 (6 bases). The CDR3 is made up of 15 amino acids. Trimming stripped 5 bases from V and 4 bases from J, with 17 bases between. Per the germline V gene, CDR1 is MNHEY and CDR2 is SMNVEV (reference sequence). The CDR3 DNA reads as TGTGCCAGCAGTCCGCGACAGGTTTTGAGCACTGAAGCTTTCTTT. This sequence encodes CASSPRQVLSTEAFF.

V is TRBV25-1 and J is TRBJ2-3; 11 bases agree with TRBD2. CDR1 and CDR2 (germline): MGHDK, SYGVNS. Losses at the gene ends were 1 base for V and 13 bases for J; bases not matched to a gene: 7. CDR3 length equals 14 residues. The CDR3 nucleotides read TGTGCCAGCAGTGAATTGGGTAGCGGGGGGGCGGAGTATTTT. Amino acid sequence: CASSELGSGGAEYF.

This chain joins TRBV4-3 and TRBJ1-5, with 7 positions matching TRBD1. The CDR3 runs 18 residues. Unmatched junction bases numbered 9, after V lost 1 base and J lost 0 bases. CDR1 and CDR2 (germline): LGHNA, YSLEER. The CDR3 nucleotides read TGCGCCAGCAGCCAAGTTTGGGACAGCGATTATAGCAATCAGCCCCAGCATTTT. Amino acids: CASSQVWDSDYSNQPQHF.

This chain uses TRBV15 with TRBJ2-1; 12 nucleotides match TRBD2. The V and J ends lost 3 bases and 9 bases, in that order; junction bases with no gene match: 6. Germline lookup yields CDR1 LNHNV and CDR2 YYDKDF (reference sequence). The CDR3 is 15 amino acids. The CDR3 bases are TGTGCCACCAGCAGGAGAGCTAGCGGGGGGGGTGAGCAGTTCTTC. This encodes CATSRRASGGGEQFF.

The J gene is TRBJ2-7, the V gene TRBV15; 10 bases line up with TRBD2. This CDR3 contains 16 residues. Germline V CDR1 and CDR2: LNHNV, YYDKDF (reference sequence). With 0 bases clipped from V and 5 bases from J, the junction kept 7 bases outside the gene matches. CDR3 sequence (DNA): TGTGCCACCAGCAGAGATCTGGCTAGCGGGAGCCACGAGCAGTACTTC. Its translation is CATSRDLASGSHEQYF.

The V call is TRBV5-1, the J call TRBJ2-1; 12 nucleotides agree with TRBD2. The germline CDR1 and CDR2 sequences are SGHRS and YFSETQ. The CDR3 spans 15 residues. The ends lost 5 bases at V and 4 bases at J; junction bases unmatched: 4. The CDR3: CASRWTSGDYNEQFF. In DNA, the CDR3 is TGCGCCAGCAGATGGACTAGCGGGGATTACAATGAGCAGTTCTTC.

This clone has a single count. The genes are TRBV19 and TRBJ2-1; the match to TRBD1 covers 10 bases. V lost 5 bases and J lost 4; bases outside the gene matches: 11. The length of the CDR3 is 17 residues. The germline CDR1 and CDR2 sequences are LNHDA and SQIVND (reference sequence). CDR3 bases: TGTGCCAGTAGTTCCGGACAGGGGGGCTCTATATACAATGAGCAGTTCTTC. Protein sequence: CASSSGQGGSIYNEQFF. The full variable domain, in which reference TRBV19 and TRBJ2-1 provide the parts outside the CDR3, is DGGITQSPKYLFRKEGQNVTLSCEQNLNHDAMYWYRQDPGQGLRLIYYSQIVNDFQKGDIAEGYSVSREKKESFPLTVTSAQKNPTAFYLCASSSGQGGSIYNEQFFGPGTRLTVL.

This clone was detected only a few times. The V and J genes are TRBV7-9 and TRBJ2-1; D might be TRBD2 (6 bases). Per the germline V gene, CDR1 is SEHNR and CDR2 is FQNEAQ (reference sequence). The CDR3 contains 14 residues. The ends were cut back, 3 bases at V and 4 bases at J, with 10 bases in the middle. CDR3 amino acids: CASSFTAGYNEQFF. In DNA, the CDR3 is TGTGCCAGCAGCTTTACAGCGGGTTACAATGAGCAGTTCTTC.

The chain couples TRBV9 to TRBJ2-3; D remains unclear. CDR3 length: 16 residues. Germline-derived CDR1 and CDR2 are SGDLS and YYNGEE. Trimming took 0 bases from V and 1 from J, leaving 12 bases between them. This chain's CDR3 is CASSVESAFRTDTQYF. The CDR3 DNA sequence: TGTGCCAGCAGCGTAGAGTCTGCGTTCCGCACAGATACGCAGTATTTT.

The chain recombines TRBV27 with TRBJ2-5, with 8 bases that match TRBD1. Germline CDR1 and CDR2: MNHEY and SMNVEV (reference sequence). Germline trimming cut 8 bases from V and 5 bases from J; bases unmatched to any gene: 10. The CDR3 is 14 amino acids. In DNA, the CDR3 is TGTGCCAGCCGAGGACAGGGCCCGAGGGAGACCCAGTACTTC. Translating gives CASRGQGPRETQYF.

V is TRBV30 and J is TRBJ1-1; tentative D call: TRBD1 (5 bases). This CDR3 comprises 14 residues. V was cut by 0 bases and J by 6 bases, with 14 bases left in between. CDR1 GTSNPN and CDR2 SVGIG come from the germline V gene (reference sequence). The CDR3 region is CAWSVYSGSAEAFF. The CDR3 bases are TGTGCCTGGAGTGTTTATTCAGGGTCCGCTGAAGCTTTCTTT.

V is TRBV15 and J is TRBJ1-5; no clear D gene. V was trimmed by 3 bases and J by 3 bases, leaving 6 bases between them. The CDR3 sequence is 13 residues long. Germline loops: CDR1 LNHNV, CDR2 YYDKDF (reference sequence). As DNA, the CDR3 is TGTGCCACCAGCAGGGGAGACAATCAGCCCCAGCATTTT. It translates to CATSRGDNQPQHF.

The genes are TRBV7-2 and TRBJ2-2; 11 nucleotides align to TRBD2. The CDR3 is 16 amino acids. V gave up 1 base and J gave up 8 bases; unmatched junction bases: 6. Germline CDR1 and CDR2: SGHTA and FQGNSA. CDR3 DNA sequence: TGTGCCAGCAGCTTAGAACTAGCGGGAGTCCGTGGGGAGCTGTTTTTT. Encoded protein: CASSLELAGVRGELFF.

The table lists this clone with a few counts. The V call is TRBV9, the J call TRBJ2-7; weak D call: TRBD1 (6 bases). This CDR3 region has 15 residues. Germline CDR1 reads SGDLS; CDR2 reads YYNGEE. V was shortened by 4 bases and J by 3 bases, with 17 bases between the two germline ends. CDR3 sequence (DNA): TGTGCCAGCAGCCCTGTGGAGGACAGATTCTACGAGCAGTACTTC. It yields the protein CASSPVEDRFYEQYF.

This rearrangement joins TRBV5-1 to TRBJ2-7; TRBD1 might be the D (7 bases). The V end was cut by 0 bases, the J end by 5 bases, with 12 bases between. The CDR3 contains 14 residues. CDR1 and CDR2 (germline): SGHRS, YFSETQ. The DNA for the CDR3 is TGCGCCAGCAGCTTGGGCGGGACAGACAACGAGCAGTACTTC. It is translated as CASSLGGTDNEQYF.

This chain connects TRBV19 to TRBJ2-7; 13 positions agree with TRBD2. Germline lookup yields CDR1 LNHDA and CDR2 SQIVND (reference sequence). CDR3 length: 17 amino acids. The ends lost 6 bases at V and 2 bases at J; junction bases unmatched: 10. The CDR3 reads CASRPFTSGGDPYEQYF. CDR3 DNA sequence: TGTGCCAGTAGGCCATTTACTAGCGGGGGGGACCCCTACGAGCAGTACTTC.

V gene TRBV4-3 combines with J gene TRBJ2-1; 7 nucleotides align to TRBD1. This CDR3 comprises 18 residues. The J segment lost 2 bases and the V segment lost 3 bases, leaving 13 bases of the junction unmatched. Germline V gives CDR1 LGHNA, CDR2 YSLEER. The CDR3, as DNA: TGCGCCAGCAGCCAGGAATATGACAGGGTAGAACCCTACAATGAGCAGTTCTTC. Its translation is CASSQEYDRVEPYNEQFF.

The chain recombines TRBV27 with TRBJ1-2; 8 nucleotides line up with TRBD1. The V and J ends lost 6 bases and 4 bases, in that order; junction bases with no gene match: 13. There are 16 residues in the CDR3. Germline loops: CDR1 MNHEY, CDR2 SMNVEV (reference sequence). Here the CDR3 reads CASSPLGGQGSYGYTF. CDR3 sequence (DNA): TGTGCCAGCAGCCCGCTGGGTGGACAGGGATCCTATGGCTACACCTTC.

This clone appeared a few times. The rearrangement joins TRBV28 to TRBJ2-7; 7 nucleotides match TRBD2. Germline V gene data show CDR1 as MDHEN and CDR2 as SYDVKM. With 5 bases clipped from V and 3 bases from J, the junction kept 10 bases outside the gene matches. The CDR3 spans 15 residues. For the CDR3, the DNA is TGTGCCAGCAGTCTTGGGGGGGTAAAGGTCTACGAGCAGTACTTC. It encodes CASSLGGVKVYEQYF.

This clone was counted between two and nine times. The chain joins TRBV18 to TRBJ1-5; D perhaps matches TRBD1 (5 bases). CDR3 length: 14 amino acids. Germline CDR1 reads KGHSH; CDR2 reads LQKENI. Between the trimmed V and J ends, which lost 2 bases and 5 bases, there was a span of 10 bases. The DNA for the CDR3 is TGTGCCAGCTCACCAGGGGCGGGGGATCAGCCCCAGCATTTT. The encoded protein is CASSPGAGDQPQHF.

Points on this clone: A junction end diverges from the germline sequence, so it may reflect a read error. This chain links TRBV7-9 with TRBJ2-1, with TRBD1 as a possible D gene (5 bases). The CDR3 length is 11 residues. In germline, CDR1 is SEHNR, CDR2 FQNEAQ (reference sequence). The DNA of the CDR3 is TGTTCCAGCAGTGAGCAGGGCAGGCAGTTCTTC. Its translation is CSSSEQGRQFF. The entire variable domain, with the rest obtained from reference TRBV7-9 and TRBJ2-1, is as follows: DTGVSQNPRHKITKRGQNVTFRCDPISEHNRLYWYRQTLGQGPEFLTYFQNEAQLEKSRLLSDRFSAERPKGSFSTLEIQRTEQGDSAMYLCSSSEQGRQFFGPGTRLTVL.

The rearrangement uses TRBV5-6 and TRBJ1-5, with 11 bases fitting TRBD1. Losses at the gene ends were 4 bases for V and 6 bases for J; bases not matched to a gene: 9. CDR3 size: 16 residues. From germline, CDR1 is SGHDT and CDR2 YYEEEE. The CDR3 loop is CASSASGQGASQPQHF. CDR3 nucleotide sequence: TGTGCCAGCAGCGCGAGCGGACAGGGGGCGAGTCAGCCCCAGCATTTT.

The rearrangement links TRBV19 to TRBJ2-7, with a possible D match to TRBD1 (6 bases). Germline CDR1 LNHDA, CDR2 SQIVND (reference sequence). V was shortened by 5 bases and J by 4 bases, with 18 bases between the two germline ends. The CDR3 runs to 15 residues. In nucleotides, the CDR3 is TGTGCCAGTAGTTTTGCCGGGACACCCCTTTACGAGCAGTACTTC. Its protein is CASSFAGTPLYEQYF.

The chain recombines TRBV30 with TRBJ1-2; perhaps TRBD1 as D (5 bases). CDR1 is GTSNPN and CDR2 is SVGIG in the germline V gene (reference sequence). V was shortened by 2 bases and J by 4 bases, with 17 bases between the two germline ends. The CDR3 is made up of 15 amino acids. The CDR3 region is CAWSSGGLRAYGYTF. In DNA, the CDR3 is TGTGCCTGGAGTAGTGGGGGGTTACGGGCCTATGGCTACACCTTC. Based on the CDR3 plus reference TRBV30 and TRBJ1-2, the full variable domain is SQTIHQWPATLVQPVGSPLSLECTVEGTSNPNLYWYRQAAGRGLQLLFYSVGIGQISSEVPQNLSASRPQDRQFILSSKKLLLSDSGFYLCAWSSGGLRAYGYTFGSGTRLTVV.